The 21 T cell receptor beta chains in this list originate from one sample, sequenced in a study of cytotoxic CD8 clonotypes in ibrutinib-treated CLL. This table comes from immunoSEQ multiplex PCR, and its TCRdb copy is limited to in-frame clones, with some not included. Seen here are more than 75,000 clones, 75% to 80% observed once, and the top ten hold around 23%. This specimen was PBMCs, taken after 24 months of ibrutinib treatment. These receptors were taken from a human donor with chronic lymphocytic leukemia.

The CDR3 here is CASSPTNTEAFF. CDR3 nucleotides: TGTGCCAGCTCACCTACTAACACTGAAGCTTTCTTT. The J gene is TRBJ1-1, the V gene TRBV18; D unresolved. Germline lookup yields CDR1 KGHSH and CDR2 LQKENI. Trimming cost V 3 bases and J 2 bases, with 4 bases left between them. The CDR3 runs to 12 residues.

The J gene is TRBJ2-5, the V gene TRBV7-7; D unclear. V was cut by 5 bases and J by 2 bases, with 15 bases left in between. This CDR3 has 15 residues. CDR1 SSHAT and CDR2 FNYEAQ come from the germline V gene (reference sequence). This CDR3 is CASSKEVAKQETQYF. In DNA form, the CDR3 reads TGTGCCAGCAGCAAAGAAGTGGCTAAACAAGAGACCCAGTACTTC.

The V gene is TRBV20-1, the J gene TRBJ2-2, with D uncertain. Germline CDR1 and CDR2: DFQATT and SNEGSKA (reference sequence). The CDR3 loop spans 11 amino acids. The germline V and J ends were trimmed by 5 bases and 6 bases, with 7 bases remaining between them. The CDR3 bases are TGCAGTGCTTCCGGGCCCGGGGAGCTGTTTTTT. Protein: CSASGPGELFF.

The chain has TRBV5-1 and TRBJ1-5; no clear D gene. Germline V CDR1 and CDR2: SGHRS, YFSETQ. V gave up 0 bases and J gave up 6 bases, with 10 bases separating them. CDR3 size: 14 residues. CDR3 DNA: TGCGCCAGCAGCTTGGGGGGTGCAGGTCAGCCCCAGCATTTT. Amino acids: CASSLGGAGQPQHF.

The rearrangement uses TRBV29-1 and TRBJ1-1; D gene uncertain. CDR1 and CDR2 from the germline V gene are SQVTM and ANQGSEA. The CDR3 is 11 residues long. Trimming removed 3 bases from V and 7 bases from J, with 9 bases in between. As DNA, the CDR3 is TGCAGCGTTGAGCGACTTAATGAAGCTTTCTTT. The encoded protein is CSVERLNEAFF.

This clone occurred a few times. The CDR3 sequence: CARFQPGEQETQYF. For the CDR3, the DNA is TGTGCCAGATTTCAACCGGGGGAGCAAGAGACCCAGTACTTC. The V and J genes are TRBV2 and TRBJ2-5; tentative D call: TRBD2 (6 bases). Germline V gene data show CDR1 as SNHLY and CDR2 as FYNNEI. Trimming shortened V by 9 bases and J by 2 bases, and 16 bases separated the two germline ends. The CDR3 loop spans 14 amino acids.

In DNA, the CDR3 is TGTGCCAGCAGCTTTTGGCTGATCTACGAGCAGTACTTC. It codes for CASSFWLIYEQYF. The J gene is TRBJ2-7, the V gene TRBV11-3; the D is unclear. V shed 3 bases and J shed 3 bases, with 9 bases lying between them. The CDR3 contains 13 residues. The germline gives CDR1 SGHNT, CDR2 YENEEA.

V usage is TRBV7-2 and J usage is TRBJ2-1; the match to TRBD2 covers 12 bases. With 5 bases clipped from V and 10 bases from J, the junction kept 15 bases outside the gene matches. The length of the CDR3 is 17 residues. The germline CDR1 and CDR2 sequences are SGHTA and FQGNSA. The CDR3 loop reads CASSPRLAGVSIREQFF. The DNA for the CDR3 is TGTGCCAGCAGCCCCCGACTAGCGGGAGTTTCTATCAGAGAGCAGTTCTTC.

The CDR3 here is CASSLSGTGPYQPQHF. CDR3 coding DNA: TGTGCCAGCAGTTTATCCGGGACAGGACCTTATCAGCCCCAGCATTTT. The J gene is TRBJ1-5, the V gene TRBV28, with 8 bases lining up with TRBD1. This CDR3 comprises 16 residues. Trimming took 1 base from V and 5 from J; bases not matched to a gene: 7. Germline assignment: CDR1 MDHEN and CDR2 SYDVKM.

The table lists this clone with a few counts. The V call is TRBV19, the J call TRBJ1-2, with 9 nucleotides matching TRBD1. Losses at the gene ends were 6 bases for V and 7 bases for J; bases not matched to a gene: 6. The V gene's germline CDR1 is LNHDA and CDR2 SQIVND (reference sequence). This CDR3 is built from 13 residues. The CDR3 spells CASRSTGGSGYTF. CDR3 nucleotide sequence: TGTGCCAGTAGGTCAACAGGGGGCAGTGGCTACACCTTC.

CDR3 DNA sequence: TGCGCCAGCAGCGAAGGGCTAGCAGCATACAATGAGCAGTTCTTC. This encodes CASSEGLAAYNEQFF. The chain joins TRBV5-1 to TRBJ2-1; D perhaps matches TRBD2 (5 bases). Germline assignment: CDR1 SGHRS and CDR2 YFSETQ. CDR3 size: 15 residues. The germline V and J ends were trimmed by 4 bases and 4 bases, with 15 bases remaining between them.

This chain joins TRBV6-6 and TRBJ2-4, with 7 bases fitting TRBD1. This CDR3 has 14 amino acids. The germline V gene has CDR1 MNHNY and CDR2 SVGAGI (reference sequence). Trimming took 6 bases from V and 11 from J; bases not matched to a gene: 13. The CDR3 DNA sequence: TGTGCCAGCAGGTTCGGACAGGAGCCAGCGTTTCAGTACTTC. Its protein is CASRFGQEPAFQYF.

This chain links TRBV28 with TRBJ2-7, with D unresolved. The CDR3 has 12 amino acids. V was pared by 7 bases and J by 1 base, with 8 bases between. Germline CDR1 reads MDHEN; CDR2 reads SYDVKM. The CDR3 region is CASTQKSYEQYF. DNA of the CDR3: TGTGCCAGCACCCAGAAGTCCTACGAGCAGTACTTC.

V and J are TRBV7-3 and TRBJ1-1; D perhaps matches TRBD1 (5 bases). The CDR3 length is 15 residues. Germline assignment: CDR1 SGHTA and CDR2 FQGTGA. The ends were cut back, 3 bases at V and 6 bases at J, with 17 bases in the middle. DNA of the CDR3: TGTGCCAGCAGCTTGGGTGGGGCAGCGCCCTCTGAAGCTTTCTTT. Its protein is CASSLGGAAPSEAFF.

A word on this clone: Lacking the conserved final phenylalanine or tryptophan, this CDR3 likely reflects a read error. Because the CDR3's place on the DNA is in doubt, the DNA is left out and the CDR3 is given as listed by TCRdb. V and J are TRBV21-1 and TRBJ2-7; the DNA was not compared with TRBD1, the D call given in the table. TRBV21-1 is a recognized pseudogene. Inclusive of both ends, the CDR3 amounts to 15 amino acids. This CDR3 is CASDELSRKDRRCGI.

V and J are TRBV30 and TRBJ1-2; D uncertain. The CDR3 spans 13 residues. CDR1 and CDR2 (germline): GTSNPN, SVGIG (reference sequence). The CDR3: CAGVGSRNYGYTF. Here the CDR3 DNA reads TGTGCTGGGGTGGGCTCCCGAAACTATGGCTACACCTTC. Based on the CDR3 plus reference TRBV30 and TRBJ1-2, the full variable domain is SQTIHQWPATLVQPVGSPLSLECTVEGTSNPNLYWYRQAAGRGLQLLFYSVGIGQISSEVPQNLSASRPQDRQFILSSKKLLLSDSGFYLCAGVGSRNYGYTFGSGTRLTVV.

The genes are TRBV6-1 and TRBJ2-3; perhaps TRBD2 as D (6 bases). Trimming cost V 7 bases and J 3 bases, with 14 bases left between them. From germline, CDR1 is MNHNS and CDR2 SASEGT. This CDR3 spans 14 amino acids. The CDR3 nucleotides read TGTGCCAGCATAGTATGGAGGGATACAGATACGCAGTATTTT. Encoded protein: CASIVWRDTDTQYF.

J is TRBJ1-2 and V is TRBV28, with unresolved D. Germline CDR1 is MDHEN and CDR2 is SYDVKM. The CDR3 has 10 amino acids. V lost 8 bases to trimming and J lost 8 bases, with 9 bases between them. CDR3 sequence: CASGRQGYTF. CDR3 DNA: TGTGCCAGCGGGAGGCAAGGCTACACCTTC.

This clone occurred once. The chain carries TRBV5-4 and TRBJ2-3; D possibly corresponds to TRBD2 (6 bases). Trimming left V 0 bases short and J 3 bases short, with 11 bases between. This CDR3 is 15 amino acids long. The germline V gene has CDR1 SGHNT and CDR2 YYREEE (reference sequence). The CDR3 is CASSLDGGGTDTQYF. The CDR3 coding sequence is TGTGCCAGCAGCTTGGATGGGGGAGGAACAGATACGCAGTATTTT.

This chain's CDR3 is CASSRPLQAFF. CDR3 nucleotides: TGCGCCAGCAGTCGCCCCCTGCAGGCTTTCTTT. This rearrangement joins TRBV23-1 to TRBJ1-1; D gene uncertain. TRBV23-1 is reported as an ORF; its role is uncertain. The V end was cut by 4 bases, the J end by 11 bases, with 11 bases between. This CDR3 is built from 11 residues.

This chain joins TRBV30 and TRBJ1-2; D is unclear. The V gene's germline CDR1 is GTSNPN and CDR2 SVGIG (reference sequence). The CDR3 extends over 13 amino acids. Trimming took off 0 bases at V and 4 bases at J, with 9 bases between the two ends. CDR3 in DNA: TGTGCCTGGAGTGTACTTGGACTCTATGGCTACACCTTC. Residues: CAWSVLGLYGYTF.